Shown below are 32 T cell receptor beta chains from a single sample sequenced in a study of OX40 agonist ivuxolimab in advanced cancers. The receptor library was made with the immunoSEQ multiplex PCR assay. The clones in this table, taken by TCRdb from immuneACCESS, are in-frame only. Not every clone is retained; where verified, under half of the shortfall comes from an unresolved V gene, and the cause of the rest is unknown. The sample contains 30,000 or so clones, about 86% of them found a single time. Clones ranked in the top ten supply approximately 31% of the sample. This material consisted of CD4+ or CD8+ T cells sorted from blood, taken in a trial of the OX40 agonist ivuxolimab. These receptors were collected from an adult with an advanced solid tumor such as melanoma, head and neck, liver or kidney cancer.

J is TRBJ2-2 and V is TRBV11-2, with no clear D. The CDR3 runs 14 residues. Germline V CDR1 and CDR2: SGHAT, FQNNGV. V shed 1 base and J shed 4 bases, with 7 bases lying between them. The CDR3 bases are TGTGCCAGCAGCTTAGCTGGGCCCACCGGGGAGCTGTTTTTT. This codes for CASSLAGPTGELFF.

V is TRBV28 and J is TRBJ2-7, with D tentatively TRBD2 (6 bases). The CDR3 runs 14 residues. Germline lookup yields CDR1 MDHEN and CDR2 SYDVKM. V dropped 6 bases and J dropped 5 bases, with 17 bases sitting between them. The DNA for the CDR3 is TGTGCCAGCAGGGATGGAAAAGGAGGGGACGAGCAGTACTTC. This encodes CASRDGKGGDEQYF.

This sequence joins TRBV6-1 and TRBJ1-3; D perhaps matches TRBD1 (5 bases). Germline V gives CDR1 MNHNS, CDR2 SASEGT. This CDR3 has 15 residues. The ends were cut back, 4 bases at V and 4 bases at J, with 14 bases in the middle. CDR3 loop: CASSGEIRVGNTIYF. The CDR3 region has the DNA TGTGCCAGCAGTGGTGAAATCAGGGTAGGAAACACCATATATTTT.

CDR3 bases: TGTGCCAGCAGTTCGGGGGACTATGGCTACACCTTC. Protein: CASSSGDYGYTF. V is TRBV27 and J is TRBJ1-2, with D possibly being TRBD1 (5 bases). The germline V gene has CDR1 MNHEY and CDR2 SMNVEV (reference sequence). CDR3 length: 12 amino acids. V was cut by 4 bases and J by 3 bases, with 6 bases left in between.

The chain employs TRBV5-6 and TRBJ1-1; no clear D. Germline V gene lookup returns CDR1 SGHDT and CDR2 YYEEEE. CDR3 length: 13 residues. The V gene lost 3 bases and the J gene lost 3 bases, with 9 bases spanning the gap. Here the CDR3 reads CASSSTLDTEAFF. CDR3 DNA: TGTGCCAGCAGCTCCACTTTAGACACTGAAGCTTTCTTT.

The chain recombines TRBV5-1 with TRBJ2-1; TRBD2 matches 10 bases. V dropped 7 bases and J dropped 4; count of bases not matched to a gene: 5. The CDR3 contains 14 residues. In germline, CDR1 is SGHRS, CDR2 YFSETQ. This CDR3 is CASALAGGYNEQFF. The CDR3 coding sequence is TGCGCCAGCGCGTTAGCGGGAGGTTACAATGAGCAGTTCTTC.

DNA of the CDR3: TGTGCCAGCAGCTTAAACTGGGGGGCCAACGTCCTGACTTTC. Translated: CASSLNWGANVLTF. This chain joins TRBV13 and TRBJ2-6; no reliable D call. V shed 2 bases and J shed 4 bases, with 6 bases lying between them. The germline V gene encodes CDR1 PRHDT and CDR2 FYEKMQ (reference sequence). The CDR3 contains 14 residues. Full variable domain (rest looked up from reference TRBV13 and TRBJ2-6): AAGVIQSPRHLIKEKRETATLKCYPIPRHDTVYWYQQGPGQDPQFLISFYEKMQSDKGSIPDRFSAQQFSDYHSELNMSSLELGDSALYFCASSLNWGANVLTFGAGSRLTVL.

About this clone: One end of the junction fails to match germline, which may point to a read error. The chain joins TRBV13 to TRBJ1-2; perhaps TRBD1 as D (5 bases). Germline V gives CDR1 PRHDT, CDR2 FYEKMQ (reference sequence). There are 13 residues in the CDR3. CDR3 in DNA: TGTGCCAGCAGCCTAGGGACCCGGGTGGGCTACACCTTC. Protein product: CASSLGTRVGYTF. Variable domain in full (rest from reference TRBV13 and TRBJ1-2): AAGVIQSPRHLIKEKRETATLKCYPIPRHDTVYWYQQGPGQDPQFLISFYEKMQSDKGSIPDRFSAQQFSDYHSELNMSSLELGDSALYFCASSLGTRVGYTFGSGTRLTVV.

The chain couples TRBV6-1 to TRBJ2-7; D may match TRBD1 or TRBD2 (5 bases each). This CDR3 has 16 residues. Germline loops: CDR1 MNHNS, CDR2 SASEGT. V lost 3 bases to trimming and J lost 0 bases, with 15 bases between them. The CDR3 DNA reads as TGTGCCAGCAGTGATACCGGGGCAGCTTTCTCCTACGAGCAGTACTTC. It encodes CASSDTGAAFSYEQYF.

The V and J genes are TRBV27 and TRBJ2-1, with D hard to call. Germline V gene lookup returns CDR1 MNHEY and CDR2 SMNVEV (reference sequence). The CDR3 runs 14 residues. The germline V and J ends were trimmed by 3 bases and 0 bases, with 6 bases remaining between them. CDR3 in amino acids: CASSFTNSYNEQFF. CDR3 nucleotide sequence: TGTGCCAGCAGTTTTACCAACTCCTACAATGAGCAGTTCTTC.

The genes are TRBV27 and TRBJ2-7; tentatively, D is TRBD1 (5 bases). The germline CDR1 and CDR2 sequences are MNHEY and SMNVEV (reference sequence). The V end was cut by 4 bases, the J end by 2 bases, with 12 bases between. CDR3 length: 14 residues. In DNA form, the CDR3 reads TGTGCCAGCAGTTCATGGACACCCCCCTACGAGCAGTACTTC. Translation gives CASSSWTPPYEQYF.

By sample share, this clone is medium-sized (0.01 to 0.1%). The chain joins TRBV5-1 to TRBJ2-2; D gene unclear. V shed 2 bases and J shed 0 bases, with 2 bases lying between them. The CDR3 spans 13 residues. Germline values: CDR1 SGHRS, CDR2 YFSETQ. The CDR3 region is CASSLPNTGELFF. The CDR3 DNA reads as TGCGCCAGCAGCTTACCGAACACCGGGGAGCTGTTTTTT.

V is TRBV2 and J is TRBJ2-2, with D tentatively TRBD2 (6 bases). The CDR3 is made up of 13 amino acids. V dropped 7 bases and J dropped 5 bases, with 11 bases sitting between them. CDR1 SNHLY and CDR2 FYNNEI come from the germline V gene. The CDR3 DNA reads as TGTGCCAGCAACGGGAGAGGTACCGGGGAGCTGTTTTTT. Translated: CASNGRGTGELFF.

The chain joins TRBV11-3 to TRBJ2-1; D is undetermined. Germline CDR1 is SGHNT and CDR2 is YENEEA. This CDR3 has 11 amino acids. V shed 5 bases and J shed 7 bases, with 6 bases lying between them. The CDR3 DNA is TGTGCCAGCAGCCCCGGAAATGAGCAGTTCTTC. It yields the protein CASSPGNEQFF.

The V call is TRBV5-1, the J call TRBJ2-3; TRBD1 matches 7 bases. V dropped 0 bases and J dropped 2; count of bases not matched to a gene: 6. This CDR3 has 16 amino acids. The germline CDR1 and CDR2 sequences are SGHRS and YFSETQ. The CDR3 sequence: CASSLGGQFPTDTQYF. Written as DNA, the CDR3 is TGCGCCAGCAGCTTGGGGGGACAGTTTCCCACAGATACGCAGTATTTT.

This clone was detected once. The V and J genes are TRBV2 and TRBJ2-7; D gene uncertain. The CDR3 spans 11 residues. Trimming left V 8 bases short and J 0 bases short, with 5 bases between. Germline values: CDR1 SNHLY, CDR2 FYNNEI. CDR3 coding DNA: TGTGCCAGCTGGGTCTCCTACGAGCAGTACTTC. It is translated as CASWVSYEQYF.

The V and J genes are TRBV4-2 and TRBJ1-3; the D is unclear. V was shortened by 3 bases and J by 0 bases, with 12 bases between the two germline ends. Germline lookup yields CDR1 LGHNA and CDR2 YNFKEQ. The CDR3 covers 16 residues. CDR3 in amino acids: CASSQESGVSGNTIYF. CDR3 nucleotides: TGTGCCAGCAGCCAGGAAAGTGGGGTCTCTGGAAACACCATATATTTT.

This CDR3 is CASIGGIPVLNFF. CDR3 coding DNA: TGTGCCAGCATTGGCGGGATCCCCGTACTGAACTTCTTC. The genes are TRBV27 and TRBJ2-1, with D possibly matching TRBD2 (6 bases). The CDR3 is made up of 13 amino acids. Looked up from germline, CDR1 is MNHEY and CDR2 is SMNVEV (reference sequence). V lost 7 bases and J 16 bases, leaving 23 bases between the germline ends.

J is TRBJ2-3 and V is TRBV7-9; 7 nucleotides align to TRBD2. Trimming took 5 bases from V and 4 from J; bases not matched to a gene: 9. The CDR3 has 15 amino acids. Per germline, CDR1 SEHNR and CDR2 FQNEAQ (reference sequence). In nucleotides, the CDR3 is TGTGCCAGCAGCCCAAGACGAACTAGCGCAGATACGCAGTATTTT. Translation gives CASSPRRTSADTQYF.

CDR3 bases: TGTGCCAGCAGTTTAGGATTTGGGGTTACTGAAGCTTTCTTT. It translates to CASSLGFGVTEAFF. The V gene is TRBV27, the J gene TRBJ1-1; D not resolved. This CDR3 contains 14 residues. V gave up 2 bases and J gave up 5 bases, with 12 bases separating them. The germline gives CDR1 MNHEY, CDR2 SMNVEV (reference sequence).

The V and J genes are TRBV28 and TRBJ2-7; 10 bases are shared with TRBD2. Per germline, CDR1 MDHEN and CDR2 SYDVKM. CDR3 length: 15 amino acids. The trim removed 3 bases at V and 6 bases at J, leaving 8 bases unmatched. The CDR3 sequence is CASSLGASGSREQYF. In DNA form, the CDR3 reads TGTGCCAGCAGTTTGGGGGCTAGCGGGAGTCGCGAGCAGTACTTC.

The chain employs TRBV27 and TRBJ2-7; D perhaps matches TRBD2 (6 bases). V dropped 4 bases and J dropped 4 bases, with 14 bases sitting between them. Germline V CDR1 and CDR2: MNHEY, SMNVEV (reference sequence). This CDR3 region has 14 residues. The CDR3 spells CASSSTSFRYEQYF. CDR3 nucleotide sequence: TGTGCCAGCAGTTCAACTAGCTTCAGATACGAGCAGTACTTC.

The chain joins TRBV7-6 to TRBJ1-3; D uncertain. Germline loops: CDR1 SGHVS, CDR2 FNYEAQ. V lost 5 bases to trimming and J lost 3 bases, with 11 bases between them. CDR3 size: 14 residues. CDR3: CASSLSGVGNTIYF. The CDR3 DNA reads as TGTGCCAGCAGCCTCAGCGGGGTTGGAAACACCATATATTTT.

The chain couples TRBV7-2 to TRBJ2-1, with D unclear. This CDR3 is built from 15 residues. V was shortened by 2 bases and J by 4 bases, with 12 bases between the two germline ends. Germline V gene lookup returns CDR1 SGHTA and CDR2 FQGNSA. CDR3 sequence (DNA): TGTGCCAGCAGCTTATTAGGACCAAGATACAATGAGCAGTTCTTC. This codes for CASSLLGPRYNEQFF.

This clone was counted once. The chain is built from TRBV2 and TRBJ2-7; D perhaps matches TRBD1 (5 bases). This CDR3 contains 11 residues. Trimming pared 7 bases from V and 7 bases from J, leaving 11 bases between. CDR1 SNHLY and CDR2 FYNNEI come from the germline V gene. CDR3: CASMGKGEQYF. Here the CDR3 DNA reads TGTGCCAGCATGGGGAAGGGGGAGCAGTACTTC. Supplemented by reference TRBV2 and TRBJ2-7, the full variable domain reads EPEVTQTPSHQVTQMGQEVILRCVPISNHLYFYWYRQILGQKVEFLVSFYNNEISEKSEIFDDQFSVERPDGSNFTLKIRSTKLEDSAMYFCASMGKGEQYFGPGTRLTVT.

This chain connects TRBV7-9 to TRBJ1-3; D gene unclear. Germline loops: CDR1 SEHNR, CDR2 FQNEAQ (reference sequence). The CDR3 is made up of 16 amino acids. V dropped 5 bases and J dropped 2 bases, with 16 bases sitting between them. The DNA of the CDR3 is TGTGCCAGCAGCGCTGACATACCATCACCTGGAAACACCATATATTTT. It codes for CASSADIPSPGNTIYF. Complete variable domain (other parts from reference TRBV7-9 and TRBJ1-3): DTGVSQNPRHKITKRGQNVTFRCDPISEHNRLYWYRQTLGQGPEFLTYFQNEAQLEKSRLLSDRFSAERPKGSFSTLEIQRTEQGDSAMYLCASSADIPSPGNTIYFGEGSWLTVV.

V is TRBV2 and J is TRBJ2-7; no clear D gene. Trimming pared 6 bases from V and 0 bases from J, leaving 6 bases between. The CDR3 consists of 12 residues. Germline V CDR1 and CDR2: SNHLY, FYNNEI. The CDR3 is CASRRVSYEQYF. The DNA of the CDR3 is TGTGCCAGCAGAAGAGTCTCCTACGAGCAGTACTTC.

The V call is TRBV27, the J call TRBJ2-7, with 8 bases that match TRBD1. Trimming at V came to 5 bases and at J to 5 bases, leaving 11 bases not matched to a gene. Germline CDR1 is MNHEY and CDR2 is SMNVEV (reference sequence). This CDR3 region has 15 residues. The CDR3 nucleotides are TGTGCCAGCAGTCCGTTGGACAGGGTTTGGGACGAGCAGTACTTC. This translates into CASSPLDRVWDEQYF.

This chain uses TRBV5-6 with TRBJ1-1; unclear D gene. Germline loops: CDR1 SGHDT, CDR2 YYEEEE. The CDR3 has 15 residues. Between the trimmed V and J ends, which lost 6 bases and 3 bases, there was a span of 18 bases. The CDR3 protein is CASTQRSVVDTEAFF. The CDR3, as DNA: TGTGCCAGCACCCAAAGGAGCGTAGTGGACACTGAAGCTTTCTTT.

This clone showed up just once. The rearrangement joins TRBV30 to TRBJ2-5; TRBD1 agrees at 7 bases. The CDR3 spans 13 residues. Per germline, CDR1 GTSNPN and CDR2 SVGIG (reference sequence). J lost 5 bases, V lost 2 bases, and 5 bases had no gene match. CDR3 in amino acids: CAWSSQGTETQYF. The CDR3 DNA sequence: TGTGCCTGGAGTTCACAGGGGACCGAGACCCAGTACTTC.

The V and J genes are TRBV29-1 and TRBJ2-1; the match to TRBD2 covers 12 bases. J gave up 2 bases and V 4 bases, and 9 bases lay outside the gene matches. The CDR3 totals 17 residues. Per germline, CDR1 SQVTM and CDR2 ANQGSEA. The CDR3 region has the DNA TGCAGCGTTGTTGGACTAGCGGGACCCACTCCCTACAATGAGCAGTTCTTC. Protein sequence: CSVVGLAGPTPYNEQFF.

This clone came up once. The chain has TRBV4-1 and TRBJ1-4; 7 nucleotides match TRBD1. The germline gives CDR1 MGHRA, CDR2 YSYEKL. V lost 6 bases, J lost 3 bases, and 4 bases stayed unmatched. CDR3 length: 14 residues. The CDR3 loop reads CASSPGTANEKLFF. CDR3 sequence (DNA): TGCGCCAGCAGTCCCGGGACAGCTAATGAAAAACTGTTTTTT.